The 19 T cell receptor beta chains presented below share a single source sample, sequenced in a study of molecular identifiers for immune sequencing clone quantification. One entry per CDR3 protein, called by TCRdb with MiXCR from the PCR reads. This sample yields approximately 500,000 distinct CDR3 sequences, of which around 23% are seen a single time; 0.76% belongs to the top ten. The sequenced material came from naive CD8+ T cells from blood, with Jurkat cell RNA spiked in. Subset noted: FACS-sorted CD8+CD4-CCR7+CD45RA+ naive T cells. The receptors originated from a human donor in good health. Some libraries in this study had Jurkat cell RNA spiked in.

Comments on this clonotype: A much larger clone differs by one base, so this may be a read error. The chain uses TRBV14 and TRBJ2-3; D not resolved. Per the germline V gene, CDR1 is SGHDN and CDR2 is FVKESK. This CDR3 spans 14 amino acids. As DNA, the CDR3 is TGTGCCAGCAGCCACCTACTTAGCACAGAAACGCAGTATTTT. Encoded protein: CASSHLLSTETQYF.

The table lists this clonotype with a few counts. The rearrangement uses TRBV4-1 and TRBJ2-1, with 8 bases that match TRBD1. CDR1 and CDR2 from the germline V gene are MGHRA and YSYEKL. This CDR3 is 17 amino acids long. Germline trimming cut 3 bases from V and 5 bases from J; bases unmatched to any gene: 12. The CDR3 DNA follows: TGCGCCAGCAGCCATCGACAGGGGTCATTAGGGCACAATGAGCAGTTCTTC. Translation: CASSHRQGSLGHNEQFF.

This clonotype showed up many times. The chain combines TRBV25-1 with TRBJ2-3; D gene ambiguous. CDR3 size: 15 residues. The V end was cut by 3 bases, the J end by 0 bases, with 10 bases between. From germline, CDR1 is MGHDK and CDR2 SYGVNS. This CDR3 is CASSDVRASTDTQYF. As DNA, the CDR3 is TGTGCCAGCAGTGATGTACGGGCAAGCACAGATACGCAGTATTTT.

This clonotype came up many times. The chain carries TRBV2 and TRBJ2-5, with a weak D call TRBD1 (6 bases). There are 14 residues in the CDR3. From germline, CDR1 is SNHLY and CDR2 FYNNEI. Trimming stripped 6 bases from V and 1 base from J, with 12 bases between. DNA for the CDR3: TGTGCCAGCAGGGCGACAGGCCCCCAAGAGACCCAGTACTTC. This encodes CASRATGPQETQYF.

This clonotype was seen at least ten times. This rearrangement joins TRBV5-4 to TRBJ2-3; 9 nucleotides line up with TRBD1. This CDR3 is 16 amino acids long. Losses at the gene ends were 2 bases for V and 2 bases for J; bases not matched to a gene: 6. Germline loops: CDR1 SGHNT, CDR2 YYREEE (reference sequence). CDR3 bases: TGTGCCAGCAGCTTACCACGGACAGGGGTCACAGATACGCAGTATTTT. It codes for CASSLPRTGVTDTQYF.

This clonotype has only a few counts. The gene calls are TRBV11-2 and TRBJ2-3; TRBD1 might be the D (6 bases). In germline, CDR1 is SGHAT, CDR2 FQNNGV. The CDR3 runs to 17 residues. Trimming cost V 4 bases and J 2 bases, with 19 bases left between them. The CDR3 loop reads CASSSPHSTGITDTQYF. The CDR3 nucleotides read TGTGCCAGCAGCTCACCTCACTCGACAGGAATCACAGATACGCAGTATTTT. The entire variable domain, with the rest obtained from reference TRBV11-2 and TRBJ2-3, is as follows: EAGVAQSPRYKIIEKRQSVAFWCNPISGHATLYWYQQILGQGPKLLIQFQNNGVVDDSQLPKDRFSAERLKGVDSTLKIQPAKLEDSAVYLCASSSPHSTGITDTQYFGPGTRLTVL.

As regards this clonotype: One end of the junction fails to match germline, which may point to a read error. This sequence joins TRBV7-2 and TRBJ2-1; D is perhaps TRBD1 (6 bases). This CDR3 has 15 residues. CDR1 is SGHTA and CDR2 is FQGNSA in the germline V gene. In DNA form, the CDR3 reads TGTGCCCGCAGCTTGCTAGGGGGACCCTACAATGAGCAGTTCTTC. Protein sequence: CARSLLGGPYNEQFF.

This sequence joins TRBV4-1 and TRBJ2-1, with no clear D. V lost 2 bases and J lost 1, with 9 bases in between. CDR1 is MGHRA, CDR2 YSYEKL, per germline. The CDR3 length is 15 residues. CDR3 residues: CASSQRKVSYNEQFF. In nucleotides, the CDR3 is TGCGCCAGCAGCCAAAGGAAGGTTTCCTACAATGAGCAGTTCTTC.

This clonotype was detected a few times. The chain recombines TRBV7-9 with TRBJ2-1; unclear D gene. The CDR3 runs to 15 residues. V gave up 5 bases and J gave up 5 bases, with 16 bases separating them. Germline V CDR1 and CDR2: SEHNR, FQNEAQ (reference sequence). CDR3 nucleotides: TGTGCCAGCAGCCCGCTTATAGCAATGGACAATGAGCAGTTCTTC. Protein sequence: CASSPLIAMDNEQFF.

Comment on this clonotype: One end of the junction varies from germline; a read error may be responsible. The chain links TRBV3-1 to TRBJ2-5; possibly TRBD1 for D (6 bases). This CDR3 is built from 13 residues. Germline V CDR1 and CDR2: LGHDT, YNNKEL (reference sequence). The CDR3 DNA follows: TGTGCCAGCAGCGTGGGGGCCCAAGAGGCCCAGTACTTC. Its translation is CASSVGAQEAQYF.

This clonotype occurred many times. This sequence joins TRBV15 and TRBJ1-5; no clear D. The CDR3 totals 12 residues. The germline V and J ends were trimmed by 8 bases and 3 bases, with 8 bases remaining between them. From germline, CDR1 is LNHNV and CDR2 YYDKDF (reference sequence). The CDR3: CATRESNQPQHF. The CDR3 DNA follows: TGTGCCACCCGGGAATCCAATCAGCCCCAGCATTTT.

This clonotype was seen ten or more times. The chain is built from TRBV7-9 and TRBJ2-3, with D possibly called TRBD1 or TRBD2 (5 bases each). Looked up from germline, CDR1 is SEHNR and CDR2 is FQNEAQ (reference sequence). The V end lost 5 bases, the J end lost 2 bases, and 14 bases lay between the germline ends. The CDR3 runs 15 residues. The CDR3 nucleotides read TGTGCCAGCAGCCAAGGGACGGTGACCACAGATACGCAGTATTTT. Translating it yields CASSQGTVTTDTQYF. Full variable domain (outside the CDR3, taken from reference TRBV7-9 and TRBJ2-3): DTGVSQNPRHKITKRGQNVTFRCDPISEHNRLYWYRQTLGQGPEFLTYFQNEAQLEKSRLLSDRFSAERPKGSFSTLEIQRTEQGDSAMYLCASSQGTVTTDTQYFGPGTRLTVL.

This clonotype was detected a few times. A read error may account for a junction end that differs from germline. This chain joins TRBV5-1 and TRBJ2-7; D is possibly TRBD2 (5 bases). Per the germline V gene, CDR1 is SGHRS and CDR2 is YFSETQ. The CDR3 is made up of 13 amino acids. The CDR3 protein is CASSLLDSHEQYF. CDR3 nucleotides: TGCGCCAGCAGCTTGTTGGACTCCCACGAGCAGTACTTC. The whole variable domain, remainder taken from reference TRBV5-1 and TRBJ2-7, is KAGVTQTPRYLIKTRGQQVTLSCSPISGHRSVSWYQQTPGQGLQFLFEYFSETQRNKGNFPGRFSGRQFSNSRSEMNVSTLELGDSALYLCASSLLDSHEQYFGPGTRLTVT.

J is TRBJ2-7 and V is TRBV20-1, with a tentative D call TRBD1 (5 bases). The CDR3 totals 13 residues. V dropped 2 bases and J dropped 2 bases, with 10 bases sitting between them. Per the germline V gene, CDR1 is DFQATT and CDR2 is SNEGSKA (reference sequence). CDR3 sequence reads: CSARQGYTYEQYF. The CDR3 nucleotides read TGCAGTGCTAGACAGGGATACACCTACGAGCAGTACTTC.

With regard to this clonotype: A much bigger clone sits one base away, suggesting this may be a read error. This chain uses TRBV27 with TRBJ2-7, with D possibly being TRBD1 (7 bases). The germline gives CDR1 MNHEY, CDR2 SMNVEV (reference sequence). The CDR3 contains 15 residues. The CDR3 DNA follows: TGTGCCGGCAGTTTAAGCCAGGGGGGAGCCTACGAGCAGTACTTC. Translating it yields CAGSLSQGGAYEQYF.

This chain joins TRBV28 and TRBJ1-5; D not resolved. This CDR3 is 13 amino acids long. The germline V and J ends were trimmed by 5 bases and 5 bases, with 10 bases remaining between them. The germline gives CDR1 MDHEN, CDR2 SYDVKM. The CDR3 nucleotides read TGTGCCAGCAGTACCGCCCGCCATCAGCCCCAGCATTTT. Its protein product is CASSTARHQPQHF.

This clonotype was detected a few times. The CDR3 here is CSVSKSSGDNEQFF. The CDR3 nucleotides are TGCAGCGTCTCCAAATCTAGCGGGGACAATGAGCAGTTCTTC. The rearrangement joins TRBV29-1 to TRBJ2-1, with 9 bases matching TRBD2. V shed 6 bases, J shed 5 bases, and the junction held 8 bases outside the gene matches. The germline V gene has CDR1 SQVTM and CDR2 ANQGSEA. The CDR3 spans 14 residues.

With regard to this clonotype: The junction departs from the called germline gene at one end, perhaps through a read error. The chain employs TRBV4-1 and TRBJ1-1, with D unclear. This CDR3 is 11 amino acids long. Germline V gene lookup returns CDR1 MGHRA and CDR2 YSYEKL. CDR3 amino acids: CANSQVGEAFF. The CDR3 DNA sequence: TGCGCCAACAGCCAAGTGGGTGAAGCTTTCTTT.

This clonotype was observed a handful of times. The rearrangement uses TRBV13 and TRBJ2-5, with 7 bases aligning to TRBD1. The CDR3 contains 16 residues. V lost 4 bases, J lost 3 bases, and 11 bases stayed unmatched. Per the germline V gene, CDR1 is PRHDT and CDR2 is FYEKMQ (reference sequence). The CDR3 here is CASSSHDRENEETQYF. The CDR3 DNA is TGTGCCAGCAGCTCCCACGACAGGGAGAATGAAGAGACCCAGTACTTC.